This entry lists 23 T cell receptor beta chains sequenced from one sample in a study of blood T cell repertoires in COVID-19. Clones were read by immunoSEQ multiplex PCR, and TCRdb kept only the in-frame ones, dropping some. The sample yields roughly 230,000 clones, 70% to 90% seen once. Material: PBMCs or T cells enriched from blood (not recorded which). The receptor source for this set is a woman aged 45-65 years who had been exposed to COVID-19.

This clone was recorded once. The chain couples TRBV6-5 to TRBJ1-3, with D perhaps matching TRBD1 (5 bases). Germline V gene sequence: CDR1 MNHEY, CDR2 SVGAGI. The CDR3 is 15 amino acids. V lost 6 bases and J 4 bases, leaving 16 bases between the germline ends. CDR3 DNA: TGTGCCAGCAGCGCCCCGTCCTGGACAGGAAACACCATATATTTT. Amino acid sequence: CASSAPSWTGNTIYF.

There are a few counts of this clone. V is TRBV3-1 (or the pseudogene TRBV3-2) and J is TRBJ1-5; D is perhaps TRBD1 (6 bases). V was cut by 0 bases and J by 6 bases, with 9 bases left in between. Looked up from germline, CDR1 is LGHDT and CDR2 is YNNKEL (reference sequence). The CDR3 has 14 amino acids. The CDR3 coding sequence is TGTGCCAGCAGCCAAGACAGGGGTTCTCAGCCCCAGCATTTT. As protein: CASSQDRGSQPQHF.

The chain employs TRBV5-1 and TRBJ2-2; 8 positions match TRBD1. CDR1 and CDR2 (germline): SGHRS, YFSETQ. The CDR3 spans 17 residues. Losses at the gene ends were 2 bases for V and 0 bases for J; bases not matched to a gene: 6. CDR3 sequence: CASSFSGTGPNTGELFF. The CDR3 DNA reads TGCGCCAGCAGCTTTTCCGGGACAGGACCGAACACCGGGGAGCTGTTTTTT.

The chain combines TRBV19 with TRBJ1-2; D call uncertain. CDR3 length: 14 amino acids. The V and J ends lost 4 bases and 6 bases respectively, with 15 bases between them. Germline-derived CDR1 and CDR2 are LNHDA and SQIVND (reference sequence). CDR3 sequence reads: CASSTPGRMHGYTF. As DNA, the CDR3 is TGTGCCAGTAGTACCCCAGGCAGGATGCATGGCTACACCTTC.

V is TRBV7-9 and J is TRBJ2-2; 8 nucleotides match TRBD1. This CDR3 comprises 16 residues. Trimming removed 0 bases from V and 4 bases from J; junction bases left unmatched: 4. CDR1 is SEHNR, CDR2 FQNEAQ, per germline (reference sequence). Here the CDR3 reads CASSLAGQGATGELFF. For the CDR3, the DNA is TGTGCCAGCAGCTTAGCTGGTCAGGGGGCCACCGGGGAGCTGTTTTTT.

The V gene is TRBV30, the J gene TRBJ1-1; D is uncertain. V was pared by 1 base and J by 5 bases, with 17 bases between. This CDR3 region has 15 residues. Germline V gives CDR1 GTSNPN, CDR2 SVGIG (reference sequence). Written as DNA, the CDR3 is TGTGCCTGGAGTGGACTAAGAGGATCCCGAACTGAAGCTTTCTTT. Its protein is CAWSGLRGSRTEAFF.

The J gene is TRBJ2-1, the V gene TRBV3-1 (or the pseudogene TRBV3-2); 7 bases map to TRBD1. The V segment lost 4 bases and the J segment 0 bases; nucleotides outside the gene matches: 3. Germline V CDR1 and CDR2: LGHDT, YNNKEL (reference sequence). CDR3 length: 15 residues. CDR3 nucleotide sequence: TGTGCCAGCAGCCTTTCAGGGGGCTCCTACAATGAGCAGTTCTTC. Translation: CASSLSGGSYNEQFF.

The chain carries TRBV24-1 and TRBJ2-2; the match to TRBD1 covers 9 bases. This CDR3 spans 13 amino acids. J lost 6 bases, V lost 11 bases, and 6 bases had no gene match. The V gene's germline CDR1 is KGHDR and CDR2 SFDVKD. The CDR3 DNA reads TGTGCCATCCGGGACAGGGTGGCCGGGGAGCTGTTTTTT. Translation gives CAIRDRVAGELFF.

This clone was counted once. DNA of the CDR3: TGTGCCAGTAGTACCGACAGGTCCCCAAATGAGCAGTTCTTC. Its protein product is CASSTDRSPNEQFF. V and J are TRBV19 and TRBJ2-1; D possibly corresponds to TRBD1 (6 bases). From germline, CDR1 is LNHDA and CDR2 SQIVND (reference sequence). V lost 4 bases to trimming and J lost 7 bases, with 14 bases between them. The CDR3 contains 14 residues.

CDR3 sequence: CASSLADRESGYTF. CDR3 bases: TGTGCCAGCAGCTTGGCCGACAGGGAAAGTGGCTACACCTTC. The genes are TRBV5-6 and TRBJ1-2; 7 nucleotides align to TRBD1. Trimming cost V 0 bases and J 7 bases; bases outside gene matches: 6. CDR1 SGHDT and CDR2 YYEEEE come from the germline V gene. This CDR3 region has 14 residues.

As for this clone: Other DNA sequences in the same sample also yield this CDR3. The CDR3 protein is CASSPGLAGGYEQYF. CDR3 in DNA: TGTGCCAGCAGCCCCGGACTAGCGGGGGGGTACGAGCAGTACTTC. The gene calls are TRBV28 and TRBJ2-7; 15 nucleotides agree with TRBD2. CDR1 and CDR2 from the germline V gene are MDHEN and SYDVKM. The CDR3 is made up of 15 amino acids. Unmatched junction bases numbered 4, after V lost 6 bases and J lost 4 bases.

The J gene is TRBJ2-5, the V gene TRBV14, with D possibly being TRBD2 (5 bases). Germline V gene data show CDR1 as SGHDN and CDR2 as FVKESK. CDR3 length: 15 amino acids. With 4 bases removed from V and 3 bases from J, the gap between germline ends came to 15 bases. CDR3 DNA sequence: TGTGCCAGCAGCCCCCTAGGACGGACTGAAGAGACCCAGTACTTC. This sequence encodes CASSPLGRTEETQYF.

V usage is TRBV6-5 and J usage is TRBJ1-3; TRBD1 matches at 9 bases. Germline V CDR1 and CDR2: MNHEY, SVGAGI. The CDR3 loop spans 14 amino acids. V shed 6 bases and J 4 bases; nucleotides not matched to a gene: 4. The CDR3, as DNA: TGTGCCAGCAGCTACGGGACAGGGGGAAACACCATATATTTT. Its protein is CASSYGTGGNTIYF.

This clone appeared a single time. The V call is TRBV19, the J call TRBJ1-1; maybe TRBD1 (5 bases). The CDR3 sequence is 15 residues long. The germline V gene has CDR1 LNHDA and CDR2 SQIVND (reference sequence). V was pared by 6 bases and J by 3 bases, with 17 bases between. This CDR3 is CASSWRGSGDTEAFF. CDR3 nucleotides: TGTGCCAGTAGCTGGAGGGGCTCGGGGGACACTGAAGCTTTCTTT.

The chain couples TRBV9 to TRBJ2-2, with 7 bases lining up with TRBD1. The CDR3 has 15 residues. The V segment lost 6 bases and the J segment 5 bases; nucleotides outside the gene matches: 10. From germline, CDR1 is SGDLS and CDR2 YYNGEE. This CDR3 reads CASTGTALRTGELFF. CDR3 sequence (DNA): TGTGCCAGCACGGGGACAGCCCTGAGGACCGGGGAGCTGTTTTTT.

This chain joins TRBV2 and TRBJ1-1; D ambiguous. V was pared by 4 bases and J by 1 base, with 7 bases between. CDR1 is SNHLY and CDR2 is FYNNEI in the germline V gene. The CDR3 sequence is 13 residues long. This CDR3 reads CASSVAGNTEAFF. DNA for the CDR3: TGTGCCAGCAGTGTTGCGGGGAACACTGAAGCTTTCTTT.

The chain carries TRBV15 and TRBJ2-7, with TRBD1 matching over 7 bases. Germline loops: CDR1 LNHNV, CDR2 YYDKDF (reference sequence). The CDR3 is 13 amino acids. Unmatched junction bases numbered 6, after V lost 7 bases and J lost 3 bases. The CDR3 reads CATTARTGYEQYF. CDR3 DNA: TGTGCCACCACGGCCCGGACAGGCTACGAGCAGTACTTC. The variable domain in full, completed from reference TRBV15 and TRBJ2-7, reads DAMVIQNPRYQVTQFGKPVTLSCSQTLNHNVMYWYQQKSSQAPKLLFHYYDKDFNNEADTPDNFQSRRPNTSFCFLDIRSPGLGDTAMYLCATTARTGYEQYFGPGTRLTVT.

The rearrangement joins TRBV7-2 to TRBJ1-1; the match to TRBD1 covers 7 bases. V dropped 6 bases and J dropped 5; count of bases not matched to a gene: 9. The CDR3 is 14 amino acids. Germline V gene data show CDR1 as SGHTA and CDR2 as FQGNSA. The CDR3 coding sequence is TGTGCCAGCAGTCGACAGGGAGGATTAACTGAAGCTTTCTTT. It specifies CASSRQGGLTEAFF.

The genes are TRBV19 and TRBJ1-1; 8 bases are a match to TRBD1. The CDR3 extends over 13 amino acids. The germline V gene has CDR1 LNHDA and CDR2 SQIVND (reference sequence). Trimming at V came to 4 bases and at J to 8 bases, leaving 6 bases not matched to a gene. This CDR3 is CASSTPGGTEAFF. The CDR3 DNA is TGTGCCAGTAGTACCCCAGGGGGCACAGAAGCTTTCTTT.

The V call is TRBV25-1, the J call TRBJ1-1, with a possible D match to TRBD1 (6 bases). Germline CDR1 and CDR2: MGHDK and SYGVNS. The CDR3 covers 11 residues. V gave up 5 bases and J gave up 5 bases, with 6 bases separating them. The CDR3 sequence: CASSTGTEAFF. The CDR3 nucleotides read TGTGCCAGCAGTACAGGGACTGAAGCTTTCTTT.

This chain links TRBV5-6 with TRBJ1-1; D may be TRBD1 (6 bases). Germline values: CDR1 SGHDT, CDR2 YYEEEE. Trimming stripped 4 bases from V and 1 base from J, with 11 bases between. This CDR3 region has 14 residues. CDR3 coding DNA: TGTGCCAGCAGCGTGGGACACCCGAACACTGAAGCTTTCTTT. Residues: CASSVGHPNTEAFF.

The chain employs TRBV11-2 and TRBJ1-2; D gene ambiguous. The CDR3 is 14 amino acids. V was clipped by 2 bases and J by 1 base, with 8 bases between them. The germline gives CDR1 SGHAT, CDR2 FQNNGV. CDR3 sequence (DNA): TGTGCCAGCAGCTTAACAGTCCGTAACTATGGCTACACCTTC. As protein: CASSLTVRNYGYTF. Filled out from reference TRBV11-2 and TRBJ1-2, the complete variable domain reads EAGVAQSPRYKIIEKRQSVAFWCNPISGHATLYWYQQILGQGPKLLIQFQNNGVVDDSQLPKDRFSAERLKGVDSTLKIQPAKLEDSAVYLCASSLTVRNYGYTFGSGTRLTVV.

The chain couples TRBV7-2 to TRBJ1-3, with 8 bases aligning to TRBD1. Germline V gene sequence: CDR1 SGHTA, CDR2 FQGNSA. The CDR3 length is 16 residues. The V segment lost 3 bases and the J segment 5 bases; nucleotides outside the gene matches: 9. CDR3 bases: TGTGCCAGCAGCTTCACCCCGGACAGGGCGAGAAACACCATATATTTT. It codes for CASSFTPDRARNTIYF.